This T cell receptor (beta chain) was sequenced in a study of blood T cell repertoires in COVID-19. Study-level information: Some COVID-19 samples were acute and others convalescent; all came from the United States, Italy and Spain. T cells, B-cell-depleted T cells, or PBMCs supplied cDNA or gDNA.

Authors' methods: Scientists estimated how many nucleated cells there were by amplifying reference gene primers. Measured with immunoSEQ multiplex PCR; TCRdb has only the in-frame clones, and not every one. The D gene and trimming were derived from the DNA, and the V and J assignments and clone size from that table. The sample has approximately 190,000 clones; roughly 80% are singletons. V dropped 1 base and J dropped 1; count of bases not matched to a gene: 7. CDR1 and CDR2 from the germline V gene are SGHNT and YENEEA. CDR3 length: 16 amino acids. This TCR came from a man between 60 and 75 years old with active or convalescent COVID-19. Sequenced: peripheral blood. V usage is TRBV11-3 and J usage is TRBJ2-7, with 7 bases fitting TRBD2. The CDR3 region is CASSLGTGTKSYEQYF. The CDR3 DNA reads TGTGCCAGCAGCTTAGGTACCGGGACTAAATCCTACGAGCAGTACTTC. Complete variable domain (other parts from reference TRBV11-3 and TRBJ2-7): EAGVVQSPRYKIIEKKQPVAFWCNPISGHNTLYWYLQNLGQGPELLIRYENEEAVDDSQLPKDRFSAERLKGVDSTLKIQPAELGDSAVYLCASSLGTGTKSYEQYFGPGTRLTVT.